This paragraph covers one T cell receptor beta chain sequence. CDR1 and CDR2 from the germline V gene are SGDLS and YYNGEE. The CDR3 totals 17 residues. The germline V and J ends were trimmed by 4 bases and 1 base, with 20 bases remaining between them. The entry originates in a study of blood T cell repertoires in COVID-19. Study overall: There were acute and convalescent COVID-19 samples, and they came from the United States, Italy and Spain. PBMCs, B-cell-depleted T cells, or T cells were the source of the cDNA or gDNA that made up the material.

Original methodology: Cell counts per sample came from amplifying reference gene primers. Clones were read by immunoSEQ multiplex PCR, and TCRdb kept only the in-frame ones, dropping some. V, J and clone size are taken as reported in that table, and D and trimming were inferred from the DNA itself. Of about 110,000 clones in the sample, 89% were seen once. The source is a man aged 35 to 55 with active or convalescent COVID-19. This sequence joins TRBV9 and TRBJ1-2; D remains ambiguous. Sequencing was done on a sample of peripheral blood. CDR3 bases: TGTGCCAGCAGCCCAGTATCGCAGGCAGAACTTAACTATGGCTACACCTTC. This translates into CASSPVSQAELNYGYTF.